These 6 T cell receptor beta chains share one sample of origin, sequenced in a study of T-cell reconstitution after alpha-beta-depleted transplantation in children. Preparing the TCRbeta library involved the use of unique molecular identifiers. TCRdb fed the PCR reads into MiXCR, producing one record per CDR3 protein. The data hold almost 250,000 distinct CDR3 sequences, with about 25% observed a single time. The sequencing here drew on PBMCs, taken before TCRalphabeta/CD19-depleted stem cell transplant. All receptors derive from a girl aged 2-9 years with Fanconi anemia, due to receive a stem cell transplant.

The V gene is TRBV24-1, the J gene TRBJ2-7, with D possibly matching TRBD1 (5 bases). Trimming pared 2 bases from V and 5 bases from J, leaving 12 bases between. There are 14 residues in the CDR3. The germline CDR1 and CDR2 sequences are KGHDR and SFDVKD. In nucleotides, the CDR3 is TGTGCCACCAGTGATTCTTACAGGTCCCACGAGCAGTACTTC. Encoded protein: CATSDSYRSHEQYF.

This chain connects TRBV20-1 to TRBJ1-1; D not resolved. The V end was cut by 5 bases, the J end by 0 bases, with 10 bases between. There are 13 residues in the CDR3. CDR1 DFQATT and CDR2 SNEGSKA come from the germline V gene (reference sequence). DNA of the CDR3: TGCAGTGCTCCTCCACACATGAACACTGAAGCTTTCTTT. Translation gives CSAPPHMNTEAFF.

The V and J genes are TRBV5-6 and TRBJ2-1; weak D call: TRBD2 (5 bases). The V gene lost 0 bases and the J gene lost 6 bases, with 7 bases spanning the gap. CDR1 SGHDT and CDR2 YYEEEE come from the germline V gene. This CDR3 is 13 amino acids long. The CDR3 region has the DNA TGTGCCAGCAGCTTGGGGGCGGGCAATGAGCAGTTCTTC. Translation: CASSLGAGNEQFF.

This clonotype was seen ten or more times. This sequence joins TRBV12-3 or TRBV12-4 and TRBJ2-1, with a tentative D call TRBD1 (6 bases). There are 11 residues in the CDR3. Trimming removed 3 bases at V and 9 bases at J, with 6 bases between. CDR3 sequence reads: CASSFRGEQFF. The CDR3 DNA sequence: TGTGCCAGCAGTTTCAGGGGTGAGCAGTTCTTC.

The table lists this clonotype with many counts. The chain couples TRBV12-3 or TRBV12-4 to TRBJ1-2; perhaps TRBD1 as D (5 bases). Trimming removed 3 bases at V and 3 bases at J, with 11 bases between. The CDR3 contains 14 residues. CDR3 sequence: CASSFGGEDYGYTF. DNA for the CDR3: TGTGCCAGCAGTTTCGGGGGGGAGGACTATGGCTACACCTTC.

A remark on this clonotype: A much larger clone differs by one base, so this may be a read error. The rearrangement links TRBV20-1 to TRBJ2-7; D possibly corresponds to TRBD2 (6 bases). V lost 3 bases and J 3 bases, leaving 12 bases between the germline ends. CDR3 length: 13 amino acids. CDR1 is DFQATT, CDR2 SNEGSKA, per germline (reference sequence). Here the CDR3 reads CSARTRGYYEQYF. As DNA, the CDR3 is TGCAGTGCTAGGACTAGAGGGTACTACGAGCAGTACTTC.